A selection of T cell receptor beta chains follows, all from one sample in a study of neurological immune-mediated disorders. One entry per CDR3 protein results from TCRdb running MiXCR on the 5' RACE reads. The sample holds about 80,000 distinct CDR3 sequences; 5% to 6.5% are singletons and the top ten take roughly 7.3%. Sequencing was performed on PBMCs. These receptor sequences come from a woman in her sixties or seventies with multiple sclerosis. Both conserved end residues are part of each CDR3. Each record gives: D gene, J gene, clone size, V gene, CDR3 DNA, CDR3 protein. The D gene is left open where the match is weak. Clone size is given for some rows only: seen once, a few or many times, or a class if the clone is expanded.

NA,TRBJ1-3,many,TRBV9,TGTGCCAGCAGCGCCCGGTCCTCTTCGGAAAACACCATATATTTT,CASSARSSSENTIYF
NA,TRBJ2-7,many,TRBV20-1,TGCAGTGCTAGTATTGGGACACGCGCCTACGAGCAGTACTTC,CSASIGTRAYEQYF
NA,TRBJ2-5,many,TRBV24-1,TGTGCCACCAGTGGCGGCAGGGGTTATCAAGAGACCCAGTACTTC,CATSGGRGYQETQYF
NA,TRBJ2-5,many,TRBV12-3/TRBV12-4,TGTGCCAGCAGCCCGGCGGGGCGAGAAGAGACCCAGTACTTC,CASSPAGREETQYF
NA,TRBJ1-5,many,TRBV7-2,TGTGCCAGCAGCCCCCAATCGGGGAATCAGCCCCAGCATTTT,CASSPQSGNQPQHF
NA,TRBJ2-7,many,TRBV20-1,TGCAGTGCTAACCGGGACGGTACCTACGAGCAGTACTTC,CSANRDGTYEQYF
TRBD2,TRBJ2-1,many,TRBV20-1,TGCAGTGCGAGAAAAGGACTAGCGGGGGGGAAAGGGCAGTTCTTC,CSARKGLAGGKGQFF
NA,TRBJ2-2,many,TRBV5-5,TGTGCCAGCAGCTTGGTGGGCCTGAGCTGGGAGCTGTTTTTT,CASSLVGLSWELFF
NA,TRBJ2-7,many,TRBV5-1,TGCGCCAGCAGCTTGTTGGGGGATTACGAGCAGTACTTC,CASSLLGDYEQYF
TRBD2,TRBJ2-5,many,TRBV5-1,TGCGCCAGCCAAGGGCGGCGGGGGCAAGAGACCCAGTACTTC,CASQGRRGQETQYF
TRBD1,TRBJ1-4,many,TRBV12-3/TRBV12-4,TGTGCCAGCAGTGGGACCGGGACAGGGGGCGGAAAACTGTTTTTT,CASSGTGTGGGKLFF
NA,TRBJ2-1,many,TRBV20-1,TGCAGTGCTAGCCTCTATGGTGAGCAGTTCTTC,CSASLYGEQFF
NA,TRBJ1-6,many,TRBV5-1,TGCGCCAGCAGCAAACGGGACAAGGATTCACCCCTCCACTTT,CASSKRDKDSPLHF
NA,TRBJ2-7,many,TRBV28,TGTGCCAGCAGTAACTCAGGGGTCCACGAGCAGTACTTC,CASSNSGVHEQYF
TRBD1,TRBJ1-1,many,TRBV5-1,TGCGCCAGCAGCTTGGCCGGGACAGGGGGTTGGAGCACTGAAGCTTTCTTT,CASSLAGTGGWSTEAFF
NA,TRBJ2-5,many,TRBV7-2,TGTGCCAGCAGCCACAGACCCCTAAGCGGAGAGACCCAGTACTTC,CASSHRPLSGETQYF
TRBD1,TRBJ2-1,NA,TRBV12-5,TGTGCTAGTGGTCGCGACAGGGTCTATGAGCAGTTCTTC,CASGRDRVYEQFF
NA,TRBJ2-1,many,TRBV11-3,TGTGCCAGCAGCCCGGGAAACCAGTACACCGATGAGCAGTTCTTC,CASSPGNQYTDEQFF
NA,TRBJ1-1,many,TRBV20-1,TGCAGTGCTAGAGGGGGCCTGAACACGCGGAACACTGAAGCTTTCTTT,CSARGGLNTRNTEAFF
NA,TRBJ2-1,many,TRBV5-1,TGCGCCAGCAGCTCCTTGGGCCGTCTCTCCTACAATGAGCAGTTCTTC,CASSSLGRLSYNEQFF
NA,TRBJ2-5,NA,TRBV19,TGTGCCAGTAGTAACCGGGTTGGCCCGGGGCGGGAGACCCAGTACTTC,CASSNRVGPGRETQYF
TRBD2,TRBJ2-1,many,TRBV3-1,TGTGCCAGCAGTCCCGGGACTAGCGGGTTCTCCTACAATGAGCAGTTCTTC,CASSPGTSGFSYNEQFF
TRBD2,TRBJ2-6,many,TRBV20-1,TGCAGTGCCCGTGGACTAGCGGGGTCTTTCTCTGGGGCCAACGTCCTGACTTTC,CSARGLAGSFSGANVLTF
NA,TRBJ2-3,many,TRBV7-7,TGTGCCAGCAGTGGGGCCGGCACAGATACGCAGTATTTT,CASSGAGTDTQYF
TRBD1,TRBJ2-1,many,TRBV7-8,TGTGCCAGCATTGAAGGGGGCGCTTACAATGAGCAGTTCTTC,CASIEGGAYNEQFF
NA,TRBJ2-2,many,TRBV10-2,TGCGCCAGCAGGGACCACCGACAGGAGGCCACCGGGGAGCTGTTTTTT,CASRDHRQEATGELFF
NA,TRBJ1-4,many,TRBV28,TGTGCCAGCAGCTTTGGGACACCAGTTGCAACTAATGAAAAACTGTTTTTT,CASSFGTPVATNEKLFF
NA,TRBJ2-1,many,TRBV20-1,TGCAGTGCTAGAAGTCCTTTGGGGCAGGAGCAGTTCTTC,CSARSPLGQEQFF
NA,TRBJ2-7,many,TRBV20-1,TGCAGTGCCCCCTATCTGGACGGAACCTACGAGCAGTACTTC,CSAPYLDGTYEQYF
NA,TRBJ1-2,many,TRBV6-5,TGTGCCAGCAGTTACAGGTCGTCGGCGGGGGGCTACACCTTC,CASSYRSSAGGYTF
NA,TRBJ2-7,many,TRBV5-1,TGCGCCAGCAGGGAAACCTTGGGCGAGCAGTACTTC,CASRETLGEQYF
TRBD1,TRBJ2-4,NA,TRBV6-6,TGTGCCAGCAGTTACACCCGGGACAGCAAAAACATTCAGTACTTC,CASSYTRDSKNIQYF
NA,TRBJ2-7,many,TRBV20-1,TGCAGTGCTGGGGACGTCAGCTCCTACGAGCAGTACTTC,CSAGDVSSYEQYF
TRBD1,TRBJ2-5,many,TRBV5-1,TGCGCCAGCAGCCCCTACAGGGGGAGGCAAGAGACCCAGTACTTC,CASSPYRGRQETQYF
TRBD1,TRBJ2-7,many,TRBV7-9,TGTGCCAGCAGCGTGGGACAGGGGGCCTTCGAGCAGTACTTC,CASSVGQGAFEQYF
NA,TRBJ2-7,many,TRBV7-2,TGTGCCAGCAGCTTAGCGCCGCTGTCAGGACGTTACGAGCAGTACTTC,CASSLAPLSGRYEQYF
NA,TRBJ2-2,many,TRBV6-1,TGTGCCAGCAGGGAGAGAACCGGGGAGCTGTTTTTT,CASRERTGELFF
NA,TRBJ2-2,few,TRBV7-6,TGTGCCAGCAGCTTACGATCCGGGGAGCTGTTTTTT,CASSLRSGELFF
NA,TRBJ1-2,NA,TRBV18,TGTGCCAGCTCACCAACCACAGGGAACTATGGCTACACCTTC,CASSPTTGNYGYTF
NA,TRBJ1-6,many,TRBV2,TGTGCCAGCAGTGATCATAGGTATAATTCACCCCTCCACTTT,CASSDHRYNSPLHF
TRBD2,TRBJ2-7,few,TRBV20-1,TGCAGTGCTAGAGTCCTAGCGGGGGCCATCTACGAGCAGTACTTC,CSARVLAGAIYEQYF
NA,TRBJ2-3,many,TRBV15,TGTGCCACCAGCAGAAGGGCACCAGATACGCAGTATTTT,CATSRRAPDTQYF
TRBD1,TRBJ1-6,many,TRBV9,TGTGCCAGCAGCGTAGGGGGGACAGGAAAGTATAATTCACCCCTCCACTTT,CASSVGGTGKYNSPLHF
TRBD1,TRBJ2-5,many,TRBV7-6,TGTGCCAGCAGCTTAGCTCCCCGACAGGGAGAGACCCAGTACTTC,CASSLAPRQGETQYF
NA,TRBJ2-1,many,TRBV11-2,TGTGCCAGCAGCTTAGATACAGCAGAGCAGTTCTTC,CASSLDTAEQFF